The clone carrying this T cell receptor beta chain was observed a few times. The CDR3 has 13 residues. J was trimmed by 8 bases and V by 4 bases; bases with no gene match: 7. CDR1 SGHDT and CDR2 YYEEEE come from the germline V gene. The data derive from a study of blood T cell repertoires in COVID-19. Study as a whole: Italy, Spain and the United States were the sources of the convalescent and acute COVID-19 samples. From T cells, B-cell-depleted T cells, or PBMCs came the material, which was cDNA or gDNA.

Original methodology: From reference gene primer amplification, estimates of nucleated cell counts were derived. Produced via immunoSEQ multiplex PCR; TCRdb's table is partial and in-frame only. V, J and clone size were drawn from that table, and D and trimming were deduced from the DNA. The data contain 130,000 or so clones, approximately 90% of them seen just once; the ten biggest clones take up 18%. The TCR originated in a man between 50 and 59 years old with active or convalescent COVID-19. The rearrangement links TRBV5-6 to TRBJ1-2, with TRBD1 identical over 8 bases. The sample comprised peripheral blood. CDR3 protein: CASSPGTGRGYTF. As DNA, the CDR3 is TGTGCCAGCAGCCCCGGGACAGGTAGGGGCTACACCTTC. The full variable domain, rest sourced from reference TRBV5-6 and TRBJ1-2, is DAGVTQSPTHLIKTRGQQVTLRCSPKSGHDTVSWYQQALGQGPQFIFQYYEEEERQRGNFPDRFSGHQFPNYSSELNVNALLLGDSALYLCASSPGTGRGYTFGSGTRLTVV.